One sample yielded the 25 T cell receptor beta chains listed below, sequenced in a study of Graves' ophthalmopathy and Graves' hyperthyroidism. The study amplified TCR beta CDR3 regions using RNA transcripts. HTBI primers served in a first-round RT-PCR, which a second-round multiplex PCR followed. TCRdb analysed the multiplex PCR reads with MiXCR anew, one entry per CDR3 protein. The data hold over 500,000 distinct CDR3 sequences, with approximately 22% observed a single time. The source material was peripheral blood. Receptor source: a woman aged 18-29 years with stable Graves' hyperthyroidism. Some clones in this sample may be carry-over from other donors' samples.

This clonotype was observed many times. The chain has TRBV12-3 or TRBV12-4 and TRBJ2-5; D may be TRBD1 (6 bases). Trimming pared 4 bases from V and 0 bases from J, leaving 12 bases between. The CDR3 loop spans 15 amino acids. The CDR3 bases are TGTGCCAGCAGTTCCAACACAGGGAACCAAGAGACCCAGTACTTC. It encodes CASSSNTGNQETQYF.

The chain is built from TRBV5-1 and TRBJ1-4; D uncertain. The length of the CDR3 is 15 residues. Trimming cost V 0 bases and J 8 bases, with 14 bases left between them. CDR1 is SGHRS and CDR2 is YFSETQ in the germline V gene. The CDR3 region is CASSLGGNQLEKLFF. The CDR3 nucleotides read TGCGCCAGCAGCTTGGGGGGTAACCAGTTGGAAAAACTGTTTTTT.

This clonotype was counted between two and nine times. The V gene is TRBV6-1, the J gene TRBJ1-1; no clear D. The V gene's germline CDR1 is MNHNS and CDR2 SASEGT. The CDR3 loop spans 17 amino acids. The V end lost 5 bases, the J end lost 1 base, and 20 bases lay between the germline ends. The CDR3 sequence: CASSIGLRWYGNTEAFF. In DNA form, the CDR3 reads TGTGCCAGCAGTATAGGACTAAGATGGTACGGGAACACTGAAGCTTTCTTT.

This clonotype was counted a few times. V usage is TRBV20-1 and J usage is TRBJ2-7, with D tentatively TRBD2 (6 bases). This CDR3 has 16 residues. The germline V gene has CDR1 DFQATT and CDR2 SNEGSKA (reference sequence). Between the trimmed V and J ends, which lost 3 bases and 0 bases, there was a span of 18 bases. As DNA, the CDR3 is TGCAGTGCTAGCCCTAGCGTTGCGCCCCTCTCCTACGAGCAGTACTTC. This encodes CSASPSVAPLSYEQYF.

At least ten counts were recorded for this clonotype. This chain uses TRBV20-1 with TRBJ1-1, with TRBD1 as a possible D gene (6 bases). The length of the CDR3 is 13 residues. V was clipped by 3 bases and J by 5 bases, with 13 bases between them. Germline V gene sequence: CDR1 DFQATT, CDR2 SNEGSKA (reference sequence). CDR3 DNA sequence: TGCAGTGCTAGTTTCAGGGGAGGGACTGAAGCTTTCTTT. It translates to CSASFRGGTEAFF.

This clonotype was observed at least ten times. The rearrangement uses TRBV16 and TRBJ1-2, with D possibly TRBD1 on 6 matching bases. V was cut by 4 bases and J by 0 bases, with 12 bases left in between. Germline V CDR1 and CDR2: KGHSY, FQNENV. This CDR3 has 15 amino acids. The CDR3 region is CASSRGQRANYGYTF. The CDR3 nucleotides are TGTGCCAGCAGCCGTGGACAGCGGGCTAACTATGGCTACACCTTC.

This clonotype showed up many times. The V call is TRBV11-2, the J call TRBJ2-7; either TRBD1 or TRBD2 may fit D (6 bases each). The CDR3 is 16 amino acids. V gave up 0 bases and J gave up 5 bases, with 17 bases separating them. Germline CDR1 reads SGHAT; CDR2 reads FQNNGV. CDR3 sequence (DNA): TGTGCCAGCAGCTTAGATTCGACCGGGGGCTTCGACGAGCAGTACTTC. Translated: CASSLDSTGGFDEQYF.

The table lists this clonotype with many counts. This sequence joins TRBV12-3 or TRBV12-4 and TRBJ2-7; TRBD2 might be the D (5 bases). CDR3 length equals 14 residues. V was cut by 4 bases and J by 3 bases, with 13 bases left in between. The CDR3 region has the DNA TGTGCCAGCAGTTCCCCCTGGACTCGCTACGAGCAGTACTTC. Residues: CASSSPWTRYEQYF.

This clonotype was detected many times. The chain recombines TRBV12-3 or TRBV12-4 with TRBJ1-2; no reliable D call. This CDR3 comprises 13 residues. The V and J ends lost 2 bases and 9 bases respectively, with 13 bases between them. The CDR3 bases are TGTGCCAGCAGTTTATCGTGGACCCCACGCTACACCTTC. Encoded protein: CASSLSWTPRYTF.

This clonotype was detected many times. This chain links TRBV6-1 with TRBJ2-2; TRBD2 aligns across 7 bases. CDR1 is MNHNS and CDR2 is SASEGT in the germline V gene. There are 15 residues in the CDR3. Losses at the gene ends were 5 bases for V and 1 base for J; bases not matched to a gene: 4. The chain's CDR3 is CASSRVAGNTGELFF. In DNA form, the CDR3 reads TGTGCCAGCAGTAGAGTAGCGGGGAACACCGGGGAGCTGTTTTTT.

The CDR3 loop reads CASSPPPFQETQYF. The CDR3, as DNA: TGTGCCAGCAGCCCGCCCCCCTTCCAAGAGACCCAGTACTTC. The genes are TRBV3-1 and TRBJ2-5; no clear D gene. Germline CDR1 and CDR2: LGHDT and YNNKEL (reference sequence). This CDR3 is 14 amino acids long. V lost 4 bases and J 1 base, leaving 10 bases between the germline ends.

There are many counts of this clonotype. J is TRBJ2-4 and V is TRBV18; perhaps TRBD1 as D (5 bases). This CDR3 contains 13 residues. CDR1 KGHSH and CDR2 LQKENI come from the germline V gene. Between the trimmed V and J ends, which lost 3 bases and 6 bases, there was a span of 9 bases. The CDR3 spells CASSPQGVNIQYF. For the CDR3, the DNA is TGTGCCAGCTCACCCCAGGGCGTAAACATTCAGTACTTC.

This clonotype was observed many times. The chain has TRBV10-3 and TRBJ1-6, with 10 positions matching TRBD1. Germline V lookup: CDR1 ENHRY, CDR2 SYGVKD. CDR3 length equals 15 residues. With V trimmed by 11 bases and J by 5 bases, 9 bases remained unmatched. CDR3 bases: TGTGCCGTATCGGCCGGGACAGGGGATAATTCACCCCTCCACTTT. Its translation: CAVSAGTGDNSPLHF.

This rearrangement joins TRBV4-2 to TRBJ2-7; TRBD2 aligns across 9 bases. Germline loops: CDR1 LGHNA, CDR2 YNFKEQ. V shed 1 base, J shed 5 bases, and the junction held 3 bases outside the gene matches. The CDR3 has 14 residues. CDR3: CASSQAGTSHEQYF. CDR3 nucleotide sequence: TGTGCCAGCAGCCAAGCCGGGACTAGCCACGAGCAGTACTTC.

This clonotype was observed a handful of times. CDR3 sequence: CASSTSGATPLHF. CDR3 nucleotide sequence: TGTGCCAGCAGTACCAGTGGCGCGACGCCCCTCCACTTT. The gene calls are TRBV28 and TRBJ1-6; no firm D call. Deletions cut 5 bases from V and 13 bases from J, with 15 bases between. Germline CDR1 reads MDHEN; CDR2 reads SYDVKM. This CDR3 is 13 amino acids long.

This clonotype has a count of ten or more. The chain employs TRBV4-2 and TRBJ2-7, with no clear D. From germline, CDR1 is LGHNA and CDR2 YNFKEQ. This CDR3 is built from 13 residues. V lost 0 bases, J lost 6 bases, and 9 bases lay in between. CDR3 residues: CASSQDMRVEQYF. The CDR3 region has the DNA TGTGCCAGCAGCCAAGACATGAGAGTCGAGCAGTACTTC.

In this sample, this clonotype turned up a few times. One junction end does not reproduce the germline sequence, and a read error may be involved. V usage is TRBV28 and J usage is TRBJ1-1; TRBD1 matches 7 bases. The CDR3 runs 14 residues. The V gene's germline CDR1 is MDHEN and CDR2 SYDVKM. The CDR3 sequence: CASGEAGGNSEAFF. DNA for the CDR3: TGTGCCAGCGGGGAGGCAGGGGGGAACTCTGAAGCTTTCTTT.

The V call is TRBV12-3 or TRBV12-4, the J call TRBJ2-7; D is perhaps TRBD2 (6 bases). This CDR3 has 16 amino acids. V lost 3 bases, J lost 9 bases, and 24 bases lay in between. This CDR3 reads CASSLSAGDSRTRQYF. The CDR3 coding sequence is TGTGCCAGCAGTTTGTCTGCTGGGGACTCCCGCACCCGGCAGTACTTC.

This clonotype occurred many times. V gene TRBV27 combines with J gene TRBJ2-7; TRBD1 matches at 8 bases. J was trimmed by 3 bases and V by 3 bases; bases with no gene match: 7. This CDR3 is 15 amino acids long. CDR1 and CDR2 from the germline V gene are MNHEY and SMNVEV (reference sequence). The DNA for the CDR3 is TGTGCCAGCAGTTTCACGACAGGGGATTTCTACGAGCAGTACTTC. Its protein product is CASSFTTGDFYEQYF.

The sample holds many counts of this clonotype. CDR3 protein: CAIGTNLNQPQHF. CDR3 sequence (DNA): TGTGCCATCGGGACTAACTTGAATCAGCCCCAGCATTTT. The chain combines TRBV19 with TRBJ1-5; tentatively, D is TRBD1 (5 bases). The CDR3 runs to 13 residues. V lost 10 bases to trimming and J lost 4 bases, with 14 bases between them. CDR1 and CDR2 (germline): LNHDA, SQIVND (reference sequence).

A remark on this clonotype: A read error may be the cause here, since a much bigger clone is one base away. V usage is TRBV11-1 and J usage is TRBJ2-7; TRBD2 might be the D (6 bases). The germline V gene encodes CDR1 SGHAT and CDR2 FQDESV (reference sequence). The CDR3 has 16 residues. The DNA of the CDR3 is TGTGCCAGCAGCTTATACGGGGGAGGTGGGTCCTGCGAGCAGTACTTC. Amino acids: CASSLYGGGGSCEQYF.

The CDR3 bases are TGTGCCAGCACCTTAAGCGGGAGGGGGCCCTACGAGCAGTACTTC. Encoded protein: CASTLSGRGPYEQYF. The chain uses TRBV12-3 or TRBV12-4 and TRBJ2-7; 10 bases line up with TRBD2. The J segment lost 2 bases and the V segment lost 7 bases, leaving 8 bases of the junction unmatched. The CDR3 sequence is 15 residues long.

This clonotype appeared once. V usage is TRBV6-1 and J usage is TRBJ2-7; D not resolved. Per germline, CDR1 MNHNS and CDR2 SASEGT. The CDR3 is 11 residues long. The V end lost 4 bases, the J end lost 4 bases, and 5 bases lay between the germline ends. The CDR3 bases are TGTGCCAGCAGTGCGAAATACGAGCAGTACTTC. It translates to CASSAKYEQYF.

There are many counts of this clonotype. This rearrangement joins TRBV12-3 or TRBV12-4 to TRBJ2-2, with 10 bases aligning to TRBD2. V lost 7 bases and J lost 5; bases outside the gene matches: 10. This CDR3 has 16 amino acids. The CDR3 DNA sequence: TGTGCCAGCAATCCTAGCGGGGGTGGTAGTACCGGGGAGCTGTTTTTT. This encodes CASNPSGGGSTGELFF.

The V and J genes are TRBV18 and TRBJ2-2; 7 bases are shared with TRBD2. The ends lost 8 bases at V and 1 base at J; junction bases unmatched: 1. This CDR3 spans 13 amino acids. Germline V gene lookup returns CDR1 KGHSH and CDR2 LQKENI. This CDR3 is CASAGENTGELFF. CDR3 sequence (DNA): TGTGCCAGCGCGGGGGAGAACACCGGGGAGCTGTTTTTT. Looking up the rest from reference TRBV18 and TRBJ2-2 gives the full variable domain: NAGVMQNPRHLVRRRGQEARLRCSPMKGHSHVYWYRQLPEEGLKFMVYLQKENIIDESGMPKERFSAEFPKEGPSILRIQQVVRGDSAAYFCASAGENTGELFFGEGSRLTVL.